The clone carrying this T cell receptor beta chain was seen once. These data originate in a study of blood T cell repertoires in COVID-19. Per the study methods: Estimates of nucleated cell counts were drawn from the amplification of reference gene primers. The table came from immunoSEQ multiplex PCR; TCRdb's copy has only in-frame clones and leaves some out. V and J calls plus clone size are reproduced from that table; the DNA served to infer D and trimming. The data hold roughly 330,000 clones, with about four fifths observed a single time. The CDR3 covers 13 residues. Trimming shortened V by 6 bases and J by 0 bases, and 9 bases separated the two germline ends. The germline CDR1 and CDR2 sequences are MNHEY and SVGAGI.

This TCR came from a woman aged 45-59 years with acute or convalescent COVID-19. J is TRBJ2-7 and V is TRBV6-5; D is possibly TRBD2 (5 bases). The material sequenced was peripheral blood. CDR3 nucleotides: TGTGCCAGCAGGACCGGGGTCTCCTACGAGCAGTACTTC. Its protein is CASRTGVSYEQYF.